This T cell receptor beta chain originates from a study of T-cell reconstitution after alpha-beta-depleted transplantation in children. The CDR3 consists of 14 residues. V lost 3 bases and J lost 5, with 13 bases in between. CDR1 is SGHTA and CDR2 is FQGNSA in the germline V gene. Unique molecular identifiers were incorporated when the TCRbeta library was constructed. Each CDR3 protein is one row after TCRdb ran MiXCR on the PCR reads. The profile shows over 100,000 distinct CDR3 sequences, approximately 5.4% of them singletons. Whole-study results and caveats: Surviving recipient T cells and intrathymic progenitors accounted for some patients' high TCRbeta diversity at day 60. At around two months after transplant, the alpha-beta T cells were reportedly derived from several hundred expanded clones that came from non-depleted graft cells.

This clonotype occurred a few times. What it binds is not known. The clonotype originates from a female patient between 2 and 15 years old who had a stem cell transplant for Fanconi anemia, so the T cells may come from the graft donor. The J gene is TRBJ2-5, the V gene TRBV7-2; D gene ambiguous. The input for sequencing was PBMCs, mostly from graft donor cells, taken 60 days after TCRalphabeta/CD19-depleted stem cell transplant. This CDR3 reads CASSFLFRWETQYF. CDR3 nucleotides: TGTGCCAGCAGCTTTCTGTTTCGATGGGAGACCCAGTACTTC.